The present T cell receptor beta chain was sequenced within a study of identical twins. The study, taken as a whole, reports: Excess sharing between twins was weaker in beta out-of-frame sequences. For monozygotic twins, models underestimated out-of-frame TCR alpha sharing. Fewer insertions characterized abundant cord blood beta clonotypes, whereas memory repertoires showed none.

Between the trimmed V and J ends, which lost 5 bases and 1 base, there was a span of 11 bases. The CDR3 runs to 14 residues. Germline loops: CDR1 SGHAT, CDR2 FQNNGV. TCRdb itself ran the 5' RACE reads through MiXCR, one entry per CDR3 protein. The repertoire holds about 690,000 distinct CDR3 sequences, approximately 6.1% seen once, with about 1.8% in the top ten. This clonotype was seen only a few times. The antigen remains undetermined. V is TRBV11-2 and J is TRBJ1-1; D gene unclear. Sequenced input: naive T cells sorted from blood. The sequence came from a man in his late teens or twenties in good health. CDR3: CASSPTGWNTEAFF. CDR3 DNA sequence: TGTGCCAGCAGCCCAACTGGGTGGAACACTGAAGCTTTCTTT.